This passage covers 5 T cell receptor beta chains from one sample sequenced in a study of Tregs in tolerant kidney transplant recipients. TCRdb keeps only in-frame clones here, not all; method: immunoSEQ multiplex PCR. The table for this sample gives some 15,000 clones. The nonmyeloablative bone marrow transplants came from related graft donors, with transient mixed chimerism. The input for sequencing was CD4+ T cells from blood (PBMCs), taken 12 months after the transplant. These receptors were obtained from a human patient who received a combined kidney and bone marrow transplant. Among the T cells, some may be from the graft donor.

As regards this clone: The CDR3 end lies 3 residues beyond the end of the read and is filled in from the germline J gene. The chain couples TRBV19 to TRBJ2-1; tentatively, D is TRBD2 (5 bases). V lost 1 base, J lost 0 bases, and 13 bases lay in between. The CDR3 contains 17 residues. Germline V lookup: CDR1 LNHDA, CDR2 SQIVND (reference sequence). The CDR3 is CASSIGKRLTSYNEQFF. The part of the CDR3 DNA that was read is TGTGCCAGTAGTATAGGTAAGCGGCTAACCTCCTACAATGAG.

Notes on this clone: The read comes to an end 3 residues before the CDR3 does, leaving the germline J gene to fill in the end. The chain recombines TRBV28 with TRBJ2-7, with TRBD1 as a possible D gene (6 bases). The germline gives CDR1 MDHEN, CDR2 SYDVKM. This CDR3 has 17 amino acids. V lost 5 bases and J lost 4, with 24 bases in between. The DNA read from the CDR3 is TGTGCCAGCAGTCAGACAGGCATCTGGGGCCGGGAATACGAG. It specifies CASSQTGIWGREYE. The whole CDR3 sequence is CASSQTGIWGREYEQYF.

As for this clone: The CDR3 end is not reached by the read, which stops 3 residues before it; the germline J gene fills it in. The chain joins TRBV10-3 to TRBJ2-5, with 10 positions matching TRBD1. V was clipped by 7 bases and J by 0 bases; unmatched bases: 5. CDR1 and CDR2 from the germline V gene are ENHRY and SYGVKD. This CDR3 region has 15 residues. The sequenced CDR3 bases are TGTGCCATCAACCCGGGACAGGGGTACCAAGAGACC. It is translated as CAINPGQGYQET. The CDR3 in full is CAINPGQGYQETQYF.

Notes on this clone: The missing CDR3 end, 3 residues past where the read stops, is filled in from the germline J gene. This chain connects TRBV18 to TRBJ2-1, with D unclear. The CDR3 extends over 15 amino acids. Per the germline V gene, CDR1 is KGHSH and CDR2 is LQKENI. Trimming took 3 bases from V and 3 from J, leaving 12 bases between them. CDR3 DNA (partial): TGTGCCAGCTCACCTATTGCGGATGGCTACAATGAG. Translating it yields CASSPIADGYNE. In full, the CDR3 reads CASSPIADGYNEQFF.

As to this clone: The CDR3 end falls 3 residues outside the read, so it is completed with the germline J gene. The rearrangement links TRBV2 to TRBJ2-1; D is unresolved. Germline lookup yields CDR1 SNHLY and CDR2 FYNNEI. The CDR3 spans 15 residues. V gave up 4 bases and J gave up 0 bases, with 10 bases separating them. CDR3: CASSVYQSSYNEQFF. The covered CDR3 bases are TGTGCCAGCAGTGTCTACCAAAGCTCCTACAATGAG.